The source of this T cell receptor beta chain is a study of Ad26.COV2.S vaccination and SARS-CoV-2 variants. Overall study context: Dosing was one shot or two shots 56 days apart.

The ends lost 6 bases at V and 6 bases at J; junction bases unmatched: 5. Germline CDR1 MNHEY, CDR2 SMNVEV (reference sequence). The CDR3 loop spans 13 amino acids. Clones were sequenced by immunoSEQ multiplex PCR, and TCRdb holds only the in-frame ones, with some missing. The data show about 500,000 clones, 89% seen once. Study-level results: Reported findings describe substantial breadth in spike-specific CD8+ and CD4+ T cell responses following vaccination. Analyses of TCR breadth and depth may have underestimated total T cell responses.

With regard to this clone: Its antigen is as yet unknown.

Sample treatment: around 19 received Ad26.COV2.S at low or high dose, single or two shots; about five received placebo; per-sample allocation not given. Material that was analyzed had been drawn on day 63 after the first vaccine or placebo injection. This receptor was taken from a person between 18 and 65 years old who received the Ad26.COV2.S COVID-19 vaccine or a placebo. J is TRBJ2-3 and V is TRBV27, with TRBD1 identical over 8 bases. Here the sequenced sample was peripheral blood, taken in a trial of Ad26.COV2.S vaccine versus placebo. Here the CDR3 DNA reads TGTGCCAGCAGCGGACAGGGACGGGATACGCAGTATTTT. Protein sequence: CASSGQGRDTQYF.